In its sample, the clone carrying this T cell receptor beta chain was seen a few times. The antigen is undetermined. The CDR3 has 15 residues. Trimming took 1 base from V and 4 from J, leaving 13 bases between them. The germline V gene has CDR1 ENHRY and CDR2 SYGVKD. The time point: pre-sensitization, week 0. Treatment reported: therapeutic diphenylcyclopropenone sensitization with weekly scalp DPC. The data originate from a study of human T cells and chemical hapten exposure. Looking at the study overall: The use of 2% DPC on approximately 2 cm by approximately 2 cm of upper inner arm skin constituted sensitization. Application of 0.01% DPC to the upper back was done by patch test, with a reading at 6 days.

TCRdb called the RACE reads again in MiXCR, with one record for every CDR3 protein. This table holds approximately 370,000 distinct CDR3 sequences, over 5% found once. Study-wide points: Expanded TCRs clustered into significantly more large CDR3 similarity groups than controls, the analysis revealed.

The V and J genes are TRBV10-3 and TRBJ1-2; D is ambiguous. Sequences were derived from whole blood, sampled in connection with sensitization to the hapten diphenylcyclopropenone (DPC). This receptor was obtained from a woman aged 18 to 35 with alopecia areata. Some clones in this sample may be carry-over from other donors' samples. As DNA, the CDR3 is TGTGCCATCAGTGAGTTGGACGGGGAAGCCTATGGCTACACCTTC. It is translated as CAISELDGEAYGYTF.